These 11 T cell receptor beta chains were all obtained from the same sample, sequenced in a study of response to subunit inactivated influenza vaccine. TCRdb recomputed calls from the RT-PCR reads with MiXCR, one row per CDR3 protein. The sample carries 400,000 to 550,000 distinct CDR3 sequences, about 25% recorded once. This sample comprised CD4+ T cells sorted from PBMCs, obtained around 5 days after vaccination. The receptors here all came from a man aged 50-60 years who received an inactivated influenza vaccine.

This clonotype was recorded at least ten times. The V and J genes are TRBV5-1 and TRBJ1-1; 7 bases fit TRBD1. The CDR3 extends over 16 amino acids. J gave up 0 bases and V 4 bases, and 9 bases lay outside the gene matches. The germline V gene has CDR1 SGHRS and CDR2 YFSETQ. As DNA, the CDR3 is TGCGCCAGCAGCATGACAGGGCTACTCATGAACACTGAAGCTTTCTTT. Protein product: CASSMTGLLMNTEAFF.

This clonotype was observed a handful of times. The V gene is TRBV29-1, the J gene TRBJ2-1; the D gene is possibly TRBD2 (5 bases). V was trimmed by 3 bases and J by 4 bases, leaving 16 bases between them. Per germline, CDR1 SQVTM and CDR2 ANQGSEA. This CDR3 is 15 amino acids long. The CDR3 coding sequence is TGCAGCGTTGAGGAGGTGGGAACTCAATACAATGAGCAGTTCTTC. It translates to CSVEEVGTQYNEQFF.

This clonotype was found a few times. CDR3 region: CASSSHGGGGEKLFF. The CDR3 coding sequence is TGTGCCAGCAGCTCGCACGGGGGAGGGGGTGAAAAACTGTTTTTT. This chain joins TRBV7-2 and TRBJ1-4; possibly TRBD1 for D (6 bases). Germline CDR1 reads SGHTA; CDR2 reads FQGNSA. The V end lost 4 bases, the J end lost 7 bases, and 16 bases lay between the germline ends. The length of the CDR3 is 15 residues.

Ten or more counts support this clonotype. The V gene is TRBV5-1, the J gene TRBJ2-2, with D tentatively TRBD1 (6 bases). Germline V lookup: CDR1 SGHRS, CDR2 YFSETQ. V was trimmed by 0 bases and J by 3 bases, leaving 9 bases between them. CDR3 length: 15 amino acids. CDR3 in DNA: TGCGCCAGCAGCTTGGGTCAGGGGTACACCGGGGAGCTGTTTTTT. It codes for CASSLGQGYTGELFF.

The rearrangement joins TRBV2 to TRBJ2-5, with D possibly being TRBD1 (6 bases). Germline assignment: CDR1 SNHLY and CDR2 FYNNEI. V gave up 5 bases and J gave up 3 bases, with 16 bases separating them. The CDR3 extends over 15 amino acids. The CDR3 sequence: CASSLQGQVEETQYF. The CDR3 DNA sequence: TGTGCCAGCAGTTTACAGGGTCAGGTAGAAGAGACCCAGTACTTC.

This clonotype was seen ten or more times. The CDR3 is CASSRGQVQETQYF. The CDR3 bases are TGCGCCAGCAGTCGTGGACAGGTTCAAGAGACCCAGTACTTC. This chain links TRBV5-1 with TRBJ2-5; 7 nucleotides line up with TRBD1. Trimming at V came to 5 bases and at J to 2 bases, leaving 6 bases not matched to a gene. Germline V gene sequence: CDR1 SGHRS, CDR2 YFSETQ. The CDR3 consists of 14 residues.

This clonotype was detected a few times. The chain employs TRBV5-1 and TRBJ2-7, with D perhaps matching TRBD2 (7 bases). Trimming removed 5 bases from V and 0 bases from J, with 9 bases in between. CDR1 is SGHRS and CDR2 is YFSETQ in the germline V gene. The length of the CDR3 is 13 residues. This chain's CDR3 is CASRAGASYEQYF. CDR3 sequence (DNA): TGCGCCAGCAGGGCGGGGGCCTCCTACGAGCAGTACTTC.

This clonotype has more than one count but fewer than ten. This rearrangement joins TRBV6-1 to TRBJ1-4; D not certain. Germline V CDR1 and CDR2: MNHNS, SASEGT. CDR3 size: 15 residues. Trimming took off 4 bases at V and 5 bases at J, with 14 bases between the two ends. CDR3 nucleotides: TGTGCCAGCAGTGGATTACAGCTACTAAATGAAAAACTGTTTTTT. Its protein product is CASSGLQLLNEKLFF.

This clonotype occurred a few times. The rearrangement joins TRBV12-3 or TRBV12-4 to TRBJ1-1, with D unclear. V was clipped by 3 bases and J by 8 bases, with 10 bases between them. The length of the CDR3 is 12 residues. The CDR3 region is CASSLVGSEAFF. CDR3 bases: TGTGCCAGCAGTTTGGTAGGGTCGGAAGCTTTCTTT.

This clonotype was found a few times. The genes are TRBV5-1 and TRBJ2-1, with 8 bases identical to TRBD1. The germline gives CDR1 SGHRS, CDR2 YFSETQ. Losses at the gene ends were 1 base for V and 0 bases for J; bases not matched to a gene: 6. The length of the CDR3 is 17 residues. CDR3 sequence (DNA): TGCGCCAGCAGCTTGAGGTTAGGGACAGGCTCCTACAATGAGCAGTTCTTC. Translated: CASSLRLGTGSYNEQFF.

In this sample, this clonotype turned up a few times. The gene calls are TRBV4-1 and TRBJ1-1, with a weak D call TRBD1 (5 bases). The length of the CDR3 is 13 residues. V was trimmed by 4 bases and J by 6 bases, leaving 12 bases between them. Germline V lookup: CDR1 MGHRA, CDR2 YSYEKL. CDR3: CASSRGTGPEAFF. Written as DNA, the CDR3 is TGCGCCAGCAGCCGAGGGACGGGCCCTGAAGCTTTCTTT.